Below, 28 T cell receptor beta chains from the same sample are listed, as sequenced in a study of T cells in localized non-small cell lung cancer (TCRdb year 2020). The library was made by the immunoSEQ multiplex PCR assay. Sourced from immuneACCESS, this table was stored by TCRdb with only in-frame sequences that have V and J called. A share of the clones is absent; for the studies checked, an unresolved V gene accounts for under half, and the remainder has no known explanation. The sample has around 92,000 clones on record, approximately 90% of them singletons. The ten largest clonotypes hold over 3.5% of the sample. This sample comprised PBMCs, obtained before any cancer treatment. The receptors shown here come from a woman aged 35 to 69 with stage II squamous cell lung carcinoma.

The genes are TRBV10-3 and TRBJ2-1; TRBD1 is a possible D gene (5 bases). Germline CDR1 and CDR2: ENHRY and SYGVKD. The CDR3 totals 15 residues. Trimming removed 4 bases from V and 0 bases from J, with 10 bases in between. The CDR3 nucleotides read TGTGCCATCAGTGGAAGGGGCGGCTCCTACAATGAGCAGTTCTTC. Amino acids: CAISGRGGSYNEQFF.

The rearrangement links TRBV4-1 to TRBJ2-7, with D uncertain. Germline V gene sequence: CDR1 MGHRA, CDR2 YSYEKL. The CDR3 is 16 residues long. The V end was cut by 4 bases, the J end by 8 bases, with 24 bases between. The DNA of the CDR3 is TGCGCCAGCAGCCTGCCCCCTGGACCGACGACCCCCCAGCAGTACTTC. This sequence encodes CASSLPPGPTTPQQYF.

The V and J genes are TRBV6-1 and TRBJ2-7, with D maybe TRBD1 (5 bases). This CDR3 has 15 amino acids. Between the trimmed V and J ends, which lost 8 bases and 3 bases, there was a span of 20 bases. CDR1 MNHNS and CDR2 SASEGT come from the germline V gene. CDR3 protein: CASRETAVGNYEQYF. DNA of the CDR3: TGTGCCAGCCGCGAGACAGCTGTAGGTAACTACGAGCAGTACTTC.

V is TRBV9 and J is TRBJ1-6; D is possibly TRBD1 (5 bases). Trimming removed 4 bases from V and 10 bases from J, with 18 bases in between. The CDR3 is 15 amino acids. Germline assignment: CDR1 SGDLS and CDR2 YYNGEE. Here the CDR3 DNA reads TGTGCCAGCAGCACGGGGACGGCGGGGCGGTCACCCCTCCACTTT. Residues: CASSTGTAGRSPLHF.

The chain combines TRBV6-1 with TRBJ1-5; possibly TRBD1 for D (5 bases). Trimming stripped 7 bases from V and 9 bases from J, with 19 bases between. The CDR3 sequence is 14 residues long. Germline V CDR1 and CDR2: MNHNS, SASEGT. CDR3 bases: TGTGCCAGCATCCCTACGGGGGTCGATCCGCCCCAGCATTTT. It is translated as CASIPTGVDPPQHF.

The chain carries TRBV19 and TRBJ2-2; possible D gene TRBD1, 5 bases. The V gene lost 4 bases and the J gene lost 4 bases, with 13 bases spanning the gap. The CDR3 runs to 15 residues. Germline V CDR1 and CDR2: LNHDA, SQIVND (reference sequence). The CDR3 region is CASSKGATATGELFF. The CDR3, as DNA: TGTGCCAGTAGTAAAGGTGCGACAGCCACCGGGGAGCTGTTTTTT. The full variable domain, rest sourced from reference TRBV19 and TRBJ2-2, is DGGITQSPKYLFRKEGQNVTLSCEQNLNHDAMYWYRQDPGQGLRLIYYSQIVNDFQKGDIAEGYSVSREKKESFPLTVTSAQKNPTAFYLCASSKGATATGELFFGEGSRLTVL.

This chain joins TRBV5-4 and TRBJ2-3, with TRBD2 matching 10 bases. Germline V gene data show CDR1 as SGHNT and CDR2 as YYREEE (reference sequence). The CDR3 sequence is 14 residues long. The V and J ends lost 4 bases and 3 bases, in that order; junction bases with no gene match: 2. The CDR3 loop is CASSPSGRTDTQYF. The CDR3 region has the DNA TGTGCCAGCAGCCCTAGCGGGAGAACAGATACGCAGTATTTT. Full variable domain (remainder filled in from reference TRBV5-4 and TRBJ2-3): ETGVTQSPTHLIKTRGQQVTLRCSSQSGHNTVSWYQQALGQGPQFIFQYYREEENGRGNFPPRFSGLQFPNYSSELNVNALELDDSALYLCASSPSGRTDTQYFGPGTRLTVL.

This rearrangement joins TRBV10-3 to TRBJ1-2, with no clear D. The CDR3 runs to 14 residues. Germline CDR1 ENHRY, CDR2 SYGVKD. V lost 5 bases to trimming and J lost 0 bases, with 10 bases between them. CDR3 region: CAISSPTANYGYTF. CDR3 nucleotide sequence: TGTGCCATCAGTTCGCCTACAGCTAACTATGGCTACACCTTC.

The V call is TRBV5-6, the J call TRBJ2-5; possibly TRBD1 for D (6 bases). Germline V gene data show CDR1 as SGHDT and CDR2 as YYEEEE. The CDR3 is made up of 17 amino acids. The V end lost 2 bases, the J end lost 1 base, and 18 bases lay between the germline ends. The CDR3 DNA follows: TGTGCCAGCAGCTTAAAAATACGGAACAGGGTCCAAGAGACCCAGTACTTC. As protein: CASSLKIRNRVQETQYF.

This rearrangement joins TRBV2 to TRBJ2-7; TRBD1 aligns across 11 bases. Germline V gene data show CDR1 as SNHLY and CDR2 as FYNNEI. With V trimmed by 3 bases and J by 5 bases, 6 bases remained unmatched. The CDR3 covers 15 residues. CDR3 protein: CASSERGTGGNEQYF. The CDR3 DNA reads as TGTGCCAGCAGTGAGAGGGGGACAGGGGGGAACGAGCAGTACTTC.

CDR3 region: CSANAGSEAFF. In DNA form, the CDR3 reads TGCAGCGCCAACGCGGGGAGTGAAGCTTTCTTT. This sequence joins TRBV29-1 and TRBJ1-1, with no clear D. Germline CDR1 and CDR2: SQVTM and ANQGSEA. This CDR3 spans 11 amino acids. V was shortened by 7 bases and J by 7 bases, with 13 bases between the two germline ends. Full variable domain (outside the CDR3, taken from reference TRBV29-1 and TRBJ1-1): SAVISQKPSRDICQRGTSLTIQCQVDSQVTMMFWYRQQPGQSLTLIATANQGSEATYESGFVIDKFPISRPNLTFSTLTVSNMSPEDSSIYLCSANAGSEAFFGQGTRLTVV.

This chain joins TRBV12-5 and TRBJ2-7; 10 positions match TRBD2. The CDR3 totals 15 residues. V was clipped by 2 bases and J by 1 base; unmatched bases: 2. Germline V CDR1 and CDR2: LGHNT, FRNRAP. The CDR3 here is CASGLSAGGSYEQYF. The CDR3 DNA sequence: TGTGCTAGTGGTTTGTCAGCGGGAGGGTCCTACGAGCAGTACTTC.

The gene calls are TRBV6-5 and TRBJ2-1; no firm D call. CDR3 size: 15 residues. Germline CDR1 MNHEY, CDR2 SVGAGI. V lost 2 bases and J 8 bases, leaving 16 bases between the germline ends. The DNA for the CDR3 is TGTGCCAGCAGTTACCAGTCCAGAGTTTCCGATGAGCAGTTCTTC. The encoded protein is CASSYQSRVSDEQFF.

This chain connects TRBV12-5 to TRBJ1-1; TRBD1 matches 8 bases. Trimming cost V 4 bases and J 1 base; bases outside gene matches: 5. Germline-derived CDR1 and CDR2 are LGHNT and FRNRAP. The CDR3 spans 15 residues. This CDR3 reads CASGSWTGRNTEAFF. The CDR3 DNA reads as TGTGCTAGTGGTTCATGGACAGGGCGGAACACTGAAGCTTTCTTT. Together with reference TRBV12-5 and TRBJ1-1, the CDR3 gives the full variable domain: DARVTQTPRHKVTEMGQEVTMRCQPILGHNTVFWYRQTMMQGLELLAYFRNRAPLDDSGMPKDRFSAEMPDATLATLKIQPSEPRDSAVYFCASGSWTGRNTEAFFGQGTRLTVV.

The chain recombines TRBV5-1 with TRBJ1-2, with TRBD1 matching 8 bases. The germline gives CDR1 SGHRS, CDR2 YFSETQ. The CDR3 totals 13 residues. Unmatched junction bases numbered 3, after V lost 2 bases and J lost 6 bases. The CDR3 DNA is TGCGCCAGCAGCTTACGGACAGGGAATGGCTACACCTTC. The encoded protein is CASSLRTGNGYTF.

The chain uses TRBV10-3 and TRBJ1-2; D call uncertain. With 2 bases removed from V and 0 bases from J, the gap between germline ends came to 4 bases. The germline V gene encodes CDR1 ENHRY and CDR2 SYGVKD. This CDR3 contains 13 residues. The DNA of the CDR3 is TGTGCCATCAGTGAGGGGACTAACTATGGCTACACCTTC. It specifies CAISEGTNYGYTF.

V usage is TRBV5-1 and J usage is TRBJ2-1; no reliable D call. Trimming removed 5 bases at V and 5 bases at J, with 11 bases between. CDR1 and CDR2 (germline): SGHRS, YFSETQ. The CDR3 consists of 13 residues. CDR3 in amino acids: CASSITLNNEQFF. CDR3 coding DNA: TGCGCCAGCAGTATCACCCTTAACAATGAGCAGTTCTTC.

The chain couples TRBV28 to TRBJ1-6; D is undetermined. The germline V and J ends were trimmed by 7 bases and 7 bases, with 11 bases remaining between them. CDR3 length equals 13 residues. The germline CDR1 and CDR2 sequences are MDHEN and SYDVKM. DNA of the CDR3: TGTGCCAGCATGCACAGCAGGAATTCACCCCTCCACTTT. This gives the protein CASMHSRNSPLHF.

The V call is TRBV9, the J call TRBJ2-3, with D unresolved. Looked up from germline, CDR1 is SGDLS and CDR2 is YYNGEE. Trimming shortened V by 1 base and J by 2 bases, and 11 bases separated the two germline ends. This CDR3 is built from 15 residues. In DNA form, the CDR3 reads TGTGCCAGCAGCGTACTTGGGGTCAACACAGATACGCAGTATTTT. It encodes CASSVLGVNTDTQYF.

The chain links TRBV29-1 to TRBJ2-7; D is perhaps TRBD1 (6 bases). This CDR3 is built from 13 residues. CDR1 and CDR2 (germline): SQVTM, ANQGSEA. V lost 6 bases and J 4 bases, leaving 16 bases between the germline ends. As DNA, the CDR3 is TGCAGCGTCAAGGCAGGGGTTGGATACGAGCAGTACTTC. This encodes CSVKAGVGYEQYF.

The gene calls are TRBV30 and TRBJ1-1; D is uncertain. Germline CDR1 and CDR2: GTSNPN and SVGIG (reference sequence). V was trimmed by 2 bases and J by 5 bases, leaving 6 bases between them. The CDR3 extends over 11 amino acids. Here the CDR3 DNA reads TGTGCCTGGAGTATCAGGACTGAAGCTTTCTTT. It specifies CAWSIRTEAFF. The entire variable domain, with the rest obtained from reference TRBV30 and TRBJ1-1, is as follows: SQTIHQWPATLVQPVGSPLSLECTVEGTSNPNLYWYRQAAGRGLQLLFYSVGIGQISSEVPQNLSASRPQDRQFILSSKKLLLSDSGFYLCAWSIRTEAFFGQGTRLTVV.

V and J are TRBV5-1 and TRBJ2-1; 10 positions agree with TRBD2. The CDR3 has 15 residues. Germline V gene data show CDR1 as SGHRS and CDR2 as YFSETQ. V lost 8 bases and J lost 7; bases outside the gene matches: 12. The CDR3 spells CASRPSLAGANEQFF. In DNA form, the CDR3 reads TGCGCCAGTCGCCCTTCTCTAGCGGGGGCGAATGAGCAGTTCTTC.

The rearrangement joins TRBV14 to TRBJ2-3; 8 bases are a match to TRBD1. CDR1 and CDR2 from the germline V gene are SGHDN and FVKESK. The trim removed 3 bases at V and 1 base at J, leaving 6 bases unmatched. This CDR3 is 16 amino acids long. This CDR3 reads CASSHKTGVGTDTQYF. CDR3 DNA sequence: TGTGCCAGCAGCCACAAGACAGGGGTGGGCACAGATACGCAGTATTTT.

This CDR3 is CASSQDRGTLGEFF. CDR3 DNA: TGCGCCAGCAGCCAAGATCGGGGGACCCTGGGTGAGTTCTTC. The chain uses TRBV4-1 and TRBJ2-1; tentatively, D is TRBD2 (6 bases). In germline, CDR1 is MGHRA, CDR2 YSYEKL. Trimming took 0 bases from V and 14 from J, leaving 17 bases between them. The CDR3 totals 14 residues.

This clone turned up a few times. The rearrangement links TRBV10-1 to TRBJ2-7; 12 positions agree with TRBD1. The CDR3 sequence is 15 residues long. CDR1 and CDR2 from the germline V gene are WNHNN and SYGVQD (reference sequence). J lost 7 bases, V lost 7 bases, and 11 bases had no gene match. DNA for the CDR3: TGCGCCAGCACTACAGGGGACAGGGGGCATGAGGAGCAGTACTTC. Its protein product is CASTTGDRGHEEQYF.

The chain links TRBV4-1 to TRBJ2-4; 7 bases map to TRBD2. The germline V gene encodes CDR1 MGHRA and CDR2 YSYEKL. The CDR3 spans 17 residues. V trimming: 2 bases; J trimming: 1 base; junction bases outside the gene matches: 8. CDR3 sequence: CASSQMGGDAAKNIQYF. In nucleotides, the CDR3 is TGCGCCAGCAGCCAAATGGGAGGGGATGCTGCCAAAAACATTCAGTACTTC.

The chain combines TRBV18 with TRBJ1-2, with D perhaps TRBD1 (6 bases). This CDR3 region has 14 residues. Trimming cost V 3 bases and J 5 bases, with 13 bases left between them. CDR1 and CDR2 (germline): KGHSH, LQKENI. The CDR3 sequence: CASSPDSYSYGYTF. CDR3 in DNA: TGTGCCAGCTCACCGGACAGTTACAGTTATGGCTACACCTTC.

This chain links TRBV5-5 with TRBJ2-2; D gene ambiguous. Germline values: CDR1 SGHKS, CDR2 YYEKEE (reference sequence). V was cut by 2 bases and J by 6 bases, with 11 bases left in between. The CDR3 sequence is 14 residues long. CDR3 residues: CASSFQSHAGELFF. CDR3 nucleotide sequence: TGTGCCAGCAGCTTCCAATCCCATGCCGGGGAGCTGTTTTTT. Filled out from reference TRBV5-5 and TRBJ2-2, the complete variable domain reads DAGVTQSPTHLIKTRGQQVTLRCSPISGHKSVSWYQQVLGQGPQFIFQYYEKEERGRGNFPDRFSARQFPNYSSELNVNALLLGDSALYLCASSFQSHAGELFFGEGSRLTVL.